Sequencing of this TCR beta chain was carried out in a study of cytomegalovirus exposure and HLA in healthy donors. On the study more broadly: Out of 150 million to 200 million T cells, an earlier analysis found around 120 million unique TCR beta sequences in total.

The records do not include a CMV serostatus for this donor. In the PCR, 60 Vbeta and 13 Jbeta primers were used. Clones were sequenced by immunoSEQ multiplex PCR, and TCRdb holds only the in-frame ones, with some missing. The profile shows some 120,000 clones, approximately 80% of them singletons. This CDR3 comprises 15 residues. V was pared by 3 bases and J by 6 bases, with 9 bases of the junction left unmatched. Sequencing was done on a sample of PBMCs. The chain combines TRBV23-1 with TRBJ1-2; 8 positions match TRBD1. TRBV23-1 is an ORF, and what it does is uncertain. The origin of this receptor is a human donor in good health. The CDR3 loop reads CASSQPGQAENGYTF. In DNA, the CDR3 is TGCGCCAGCAGTCAGCCGGGACAGGCCGAAAATGGCTACACCTTC.